The 8 T cell receptor beta chains in this list originate from one sample, sequenced in a study of OX40 agonist ivuxolimab in advanced cancers. Here immunoSEQ multiplex PCR was the method, and the copy in TCRdb shows in-frame clones only, minus some. The profile shows about 55,000 clones, around nine tenths of them singletons. Here the sequenced sample was CD4+ or CD8+ T cells sorted from blood, taken in a trial of the OX40 agonist ivuxolimab. The source of these receptors is an adult with an advanced solid tumor such as melanoma, head and neck, liver or kidney cancer.

This clone has more than one count but fewer than ten. This chain's CDR3 is CASSVGQGNQPQHF. The CDR3 DNA reads as TGTGCCAGCAGTGTGGGACAGGGCAATCAGCCCCAGCATTTT. The rearrangement uses TRBV28 and TRBJ1-5; TRBD1 aligns across 8 bases. Trimming at V came to 5 bases and at J to 2 bases, leaving 2 bases not matched to a gene. The CDR3 is 14 amino acids. CDR1 and CDR2 (germline): MDHEN, SYDVKM.

The rearrangement uses TRBV7-2 and TRBJ2-3, with D tentatively TRBD1 or TRBD2 (5 bases each). The CDR3 loop spans 15 amino acids. CDR1 and CDR2 (germline): SGHTA, FQGNSA. V dropped 4 bases and J dropped 4 bases, with 15 bases sitting between them. The CDR3 reads CASSWDGHQADTQYF. The CDR3 DNA reads TGTGCCAGCAGCTGGGACGGCCACCAGGCAGATACGCAGTATTTT. The complete variable domain, with remaining parts taken from reference TRBV7-2 and TRBJ2-3, reads GAGVSQSPSNKVTEKGKDVELRCDPISGHTALYWYRQSLGQGLEFLIYFQGNSAPDKSGLPSDRFSAERTGGSVSTLTIQRTQQEDSAVYLCASSWDGHQADTQYFGPGTRLTVL.

This clone was detected once. V gene TRBV7-9 combines with J gene TRBJ2-5; perhaps D is TRBD1 or TRBD2 (5 bases each). The CDR3 runs 14 residues. Looked up from germline, CDR1 is SEHNR and CDR2 is FQNEAQ (reference sequence). The ends were cut back, 5 bases at V and 8 bases at J, with 18 bases in the middle. CDR3 protein: CASSRGVLMGTQYF. As DNA, the CDR3 is TGTGCCAGCAGCCGAGGGGTCCTTATGGGTACCCAGTACTTC.

The chain links TRBV11-2 to TRBJ2-5, with 9 positions matching TRBD2. There are 14 residues in the CDR3. V lost 4 bases and J lost 4; bases outside the gene matches: 4. Germline CDR1 and CDR2: SGHAT and FQNNGV. The CDR3 here is CASSSLAGVETQYF. CDR3 nucleotide sequence: TGTGCCAGCAGCTCCTTAGCGGGAGTAGAGACCCAGTACTTC.

The V and J genes are TRBV27 and TRBJ2-3; 10 nucleotides line up with TRBD2. Germline trimming cut 5 bases from V and 6 bases from J; bases unmatched to any gene: 5. The CDR3 is made up of 14 amino acids. The germline V gene has CDR1 MNHEY and CDR2 SMNVEV (reference sequence). This CDR3 is CASSSGRASDTQYF. CDR3 nucleotide sequence: TGTGCCAGCAGTAGCGGGAGGGCCTCTGATACGCAGTATTTT.

The genes are TRBV20-1 and TRBJ1-2, with TRBD1 matching 10 bases. V was clipped by 3 bases and J by 12 bases; unmatched bases: 4. CDR3 length equals 11 residues. Germline-derived CDR1 and CDR2 are DFQATT and SNEGSKA (reference sequence). The CDR3 region has the DNA TGCAGTGCTAGGGAAGACAGGGGGCACACCTTC. Encoded protein: CSAREDRGHTF.

This chain links TRBV28 with TRBJ1-5; 8 bases line up with TRBD1. Germline assignment: CDR1 MDHEN and CDR2 SYDVKM. V shed 8 bases and J 1 base; nucleotides not matched to a gene: 4. There are 14 residues in the CDR3. CDR3 residues: CASQGAASNQPQHF. The CDR3 region has the DNA TGTGCCAGCCAGGGGGCTGCGAGCAATCAGCCCCAGCATTTT.

The V call is TRBV11-2, the J call TRBJ2-1, with D hard to call. The CDR3 runs to 16 residues. Germline CDR1 and CDR2: SGHAT and FQNNGV. V dropped 0 bases and J dropped 3 bases, with 12 bases sitting between them. The CDR3 sequence: CASSLEKGNSYNEQFF. CDR3 bases: TGTGCCAGCAGCTTAGAGAAGGGTAATAGCTACAATGAGCAGTTCTTC.